This T cell receptor (beta chain) was captured in a study of T cell repertoires in aging, cancer and after chemotherapy. The wider study: Some 9.4 million TCR reads made up the full dataset.

V trimming: 4 bases; J trimming: 6 bases; junction bases outside the gene matches: 11. From germline, CDR1 is KGHDR and CDR2 SFDVKD. CDR3 size: 16 residues. Amplification of TCR beta used genomic DNA extracted from peripheral blood. TRB rearrangements spanning V, D and J were amplified using mixed TRB-A/B primers. TCRdb ran MiXCR on the multiplex PCR reads and lists one entry per CDR3 protein. The sample includes under 15,000 distinct CDR3 sequences, around 23% of them seen just once. Sequencing was performed on blood. This sequence originates from a human donor in good health. This chain uses TRBV24-1 with TRBJ1-5; 7 bases fit TRBD1. The CDR3 sequence is CATSDSAGQVFQPQHF. The CDR3 DNA sequence: TGTGCCACCAGTGACTCCGCTGGACAGGTTTTTCAGCCCCAGCATTTT.